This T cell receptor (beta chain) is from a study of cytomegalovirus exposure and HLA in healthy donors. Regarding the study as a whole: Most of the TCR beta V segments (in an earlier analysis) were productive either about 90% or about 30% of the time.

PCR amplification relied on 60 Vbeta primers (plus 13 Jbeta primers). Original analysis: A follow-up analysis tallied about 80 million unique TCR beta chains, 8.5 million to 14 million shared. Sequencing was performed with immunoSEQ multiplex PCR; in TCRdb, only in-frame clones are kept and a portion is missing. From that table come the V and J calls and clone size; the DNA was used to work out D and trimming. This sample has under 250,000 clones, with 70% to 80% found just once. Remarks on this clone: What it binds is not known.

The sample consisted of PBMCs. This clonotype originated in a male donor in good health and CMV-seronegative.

The CDR3 DNA is TGTGCCAGCAGCGCCCAAGGACAAGCGAACATTCAGTACTTC. Translation gives CASSAQGQANIQYF. This sequence joins TRBV9 and TRBJ2-4; perhaps TRBD1 as D (5 bases). Trimming left V 3 bases short and J 7 bases short, with 14 bases between. The CDR3 consists of 14 residues. Germline CDR1 is SGDLS and CDR2 is YYNGEE.